This T cell receptor (beta chain) was documented in a study of cytomegalovirus exposure and HLA in healthy donors (dated by TCRdb to 2016 to 2017). Regarding the study in general: An earlier analysis of 587 of the donors reported about 260 Gb of sequence data and some 110 million unique TCR beta sequences obtained from about 179 million T cells. Because of strong linkage in the cohort, five DR-DQ haplotypes were treated as single units for association and clustering. High-throughput TCR immunosequencing, statistical association of individual TCRs with disease status, and machine learning were combined to predict cytomegalovirus infection status. The genetic ancestry cluster associated with self-reported Caucasian donors included roughly four fifths of the roughly 400 genotyped donors. Every repertoire in the discovery cohort had been generated on one and the same sequencing platform. Around 320 gigabases of sequencing data and approximately 85 million unique TCR sequences were included in an early release covering roughly 600 HLA-typed donors. To decide whether each TCR beta V gene segment behaved as functional or pseudogenic, an earlier analysis of over 500 of the donors relied on high-throughput TCR beta sequencing. To study patterns of TCR occurrence, a later analysis re-analyzed previously published TCR beta repertoires from 700 or so donors and added high-resolution HLA genotyping. The number of donors typed differed by locus, with 629-630 for A, B, C, DRB1 and DQB1, roughly 550 for DQA1, 606 for DPA1, and under 490 for DPB1. Alongside the repertoire data, information on donor age, sex, ethnicity and CMV serostatus was compiled. The study aimed to test whether signatures of past pathogen exposure could be identified by cataloging public T cell receptors. Using immunosequencing, the study profiled T cell repertoires from fewer than 850 subjects and related those repertoires to cytomegalovirus serostatus. Among a few hundred genotyped donors of the cohort, an average of around 240,000 unique TCR beta nucleotide sequences were sequenced per donor, around 18% of them non-productive. Rather than drawing on any new phenotypic data, the later analysis identified candidate immune exposures from TCR beta sequences and the way those sequences occurred across donors. Class I and class II HLA loci were covered by the typing at four-digit resolution. In addition to the first cohort of approximately 650 subjects, a separate validation cohort of approximately 110 different subjects was used. A later genetic analysis used genome-wide SNP genotypes for about 65% of the roughly 670 donors, treating that subset as a discovery cohort. Study-wide findings and limitations: Most TCR sequences were observed very rarely across donors, whereas some public TCRs were present in many individuals. In a later genetic analysis, a missense DCLRE1C variant was associated with V-gene and J-gene trimming of TCR beta chains, and the association was replicated in an independent cohort. Compared with equally common non-associated chains, HLA-associated TCR beta chains in a later analysis were more clonally expanded and had lower generation probabilities. Broadly in line with IMGT annotations, most TCR beta V segments showed up in productive rearrangements about 87% or about 30% of the time in an earlier analysis of around 600 of the donors. Because the 87-base-pair reads could not distinguish some IMGT-functional V segments, including TRBV6-2 and TRBV6-3, those segments were excluded. A later analysis found that TCR association rates varied across HLA loci, with DRB1 alleles showing the most associated TCRs and HLA-C alleles the fewest. Correlated functional status among segregating V segments might be attributable to linkage disequilibrium, but an unknown experimental factor could not be ruled out. Cytomegalovirus status was reported to be diagnosed by the classifier with high specificity and sensitivity in both the original and validation cohorts. According to the authors, the approach could potentially be generalized to other disease states and immunological phenotypes. Three of the identified cytomegalovirus-associated TCR beta chains were confirmed in vitro to be specific for cytomegalovirus antigens. A further reported finding was that TCR beta sequences accurately predicted the HLA-A and HLA-B alleles for most subjects in the first cohort. When HLA alleles, especially DR and DQ, strongly co-occurred, attributing TCR associations to individual alleles was difficult. Sequencing depth was assumed to be roughly uniform across donors in the presence/absence analyses, though that assumption may not hold. A later genetic analysis reported fewer N-insertions in productive TCRs among donors in an Asian-associated ancestry cluster than the approximately 700-donor mean. Because some donors lacked HLA typing at each locus, the association tests relied only on the typed subset. Several of the top co-occurrence clusters appeared to be linked to parvovirus B19, influenza, CMV and Epstein-Barr virus, according to a later analysis. In this cohort, only TCR beta chains were sequenced, and detectable features were limited by the absence of alpha or paired-chain data. At a false discovery rate of 0.05, a later analysis linked about 16,000 TCR beta sequences to specific HLA alleles. A later analysis found that most CMV-associated TCR beta chains appeared HLA-restricted, with HLA associations seemingly driven largely by CMV exposure. A cluster of highly shared sequence variants was judged likely to be a technical artifact of the sequencing pipeline. Because counts were too low, about 18 rarely observed V segments, including chromosome 9 orphons, were left out of the earlier analysis of about 620 of the donors. The only immune exposure information available for the cohort was CMV serostatus. In the study, 150 to 200 TCR beta chains were listed as associated with cytomegalovirus.

The cohort comprised around 690 healthy bone marrow donors. At the time of sampling, every cohort member was nominally healthy, though immune exposures that went unrecorded were likely present. The donor was CMV seronegative and was included in the group of a few hundred seronegative cohort members. A peripheral blood sample was provided by each donor, and peripheral blood mononuclear cells were used for TCR beta sequencing. The Qiagen DNeasy Blood Extraction Kit was used to extract genomic DNA from the blood cell samples. In the case of this clone: This receptor's antigen is unknown.

From cysteine to phenylalanine, the CDR3 is 13 amino acids long. Only CDR3 DNA is held: 39 bases, read in frame from base 1. CDR1 and CDR2 were assigned from the germline V gene as SGDLS and YYNGEE. The protocol used for the library was the immunoSEQ multiplex PCR assay. The multiplex PCR relied on a mix of 60 forward primers for TCR Vbeta segments and 13 reverse primers for TCR Jbeta segments. The CDR3 region of rearranged TCR beta genes was amplified from genomic DNA with a multiplex PCR assay. The amplified TCR beta libraries were sequenced on the Illumina HiSeq System as 87-base-pair reads. For the original study's pipeline: A later analysis counted approximately 76 million unique TCR beta chains across the 640 or so repertoires, and some 11 million of these chains were shared by at least two donors. Raw reads were error-corrected and collapsed into unique sequences by a nearest-neighbor algorithm in which closely related sequences were merged to remove PCR and sequencing errors. CDR3 sequences were aligned to IMGT reference sequences to assign V, D and J gene segments. Each retained sequence needed at least a six-nucleotide match to both a V gene segment and a J gene segment. Rearrangements were called productive when the CDR3 lacked stop codons and stayed in frame with V and J; all others were non-productive. CDR3 was defined according to IMGT convention as the region running from the second conserved V-encoded cysteine to the conserved J-encoded phenylalanine. The earlier analysis of approximately 590 of the donors excluded any sequence lacking an unambiguous match to a single V gene segment. In an earlier analysis of more than 500 of the donors, a V segment was called functional when productive rearrangements were above 56.7%, and segregating when the standard deviation between donors exceeded 5%. A statistical classification framework was built to diagnose cytomegalovirus status from the catalog of TCR beta chain sequences. In a later analysis, TCR nucleotide sequences were compared against IMGT/GENE-DB human TR gene sequences so that V and J genes could be assigned. The TCRdist pipeline was used in a later analysis to assign CDR3 sequences and most-parsimonious VDJ recombination scenarios. In a later analysis, every TCR beta chain was defined by the combination of its CDR3 amino acid sequence and its V-gene family, and reads without a unique V-gene family were dropped. A later analysis removed roughly 590 highly shared, low-generation-probability nucleotide sequences to deal with suspected cross-contamination and a sequencing artifact. In a later analysis, a clonal expansion index was calculated for each public chain from normalized within-repertoire ranks of inferred template counts. In a later analysis, generation probabilities were computed using a VDJ recombination model fitted to out-of-frame rearrangements, and the results were checked against IGoR. Hypergeometric tests were used in a later analysis to score TCR-TCR, TCR-HLA and TCR-CMV co-occurrence, with a repertoire-size bias correction applied to the TCR pairs. In a later analysis, false discovery rates were estimated by permuting HLA or CMV assignments 20 times. In a later analysis, co-occurring TCRs were grouped using DBSCAN, and TCRdist sequence similarity was added for clustering within HLA-allele-positive subsets. For co-occurrence clustering, repertoires with fewer than 30,000 or more than 120,000 public chains were excluded, along with four or five repertoires with anomalous nucleotide sharing. TCRdb took this table from immuneACCESS and kept in-frame rearrangements with V and J called. Such tables lack part of the clones; where checked against another copy, unresolved V genes explain under half of the gap, and the rest is unexplained. V and J calls and clone size are copied from that table; D and trimming were computed from the DNA. The table for this sample shows roughly 42,000 clones. 1% to 1.5% of the sample lies in the top ten.

The sample taken for sequencing was PBMCs. The receptor was derived from a man aged 30-40 years in good health and CMV-seronegative. The chain was built from TRBV9 and TRBJ2-5; matching of 6 bases hints at TRBD2 as the D gene. The end of the DNA is better explained by TRBJ2-7, so the J call may be wrong. The CDR3 region has the sequence CASSVGTHYEQYF. The DNA sequence is as follows: TGTGCCAGCAGCGTCGGGACTCATTACGAGCAGTACTTC.